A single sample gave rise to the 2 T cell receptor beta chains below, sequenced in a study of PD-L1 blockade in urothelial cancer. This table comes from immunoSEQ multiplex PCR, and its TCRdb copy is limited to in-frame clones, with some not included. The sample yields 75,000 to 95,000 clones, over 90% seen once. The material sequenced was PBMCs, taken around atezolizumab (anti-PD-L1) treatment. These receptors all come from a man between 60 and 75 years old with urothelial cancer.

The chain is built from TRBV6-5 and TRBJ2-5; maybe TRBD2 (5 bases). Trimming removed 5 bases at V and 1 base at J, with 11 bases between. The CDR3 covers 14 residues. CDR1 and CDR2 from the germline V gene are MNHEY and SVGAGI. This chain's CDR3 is CASSPGFSQETQYF. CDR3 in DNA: TGTGCCAGCAGTCCGGGGTTCTCCCAAGAGACCCAGTACTTC.

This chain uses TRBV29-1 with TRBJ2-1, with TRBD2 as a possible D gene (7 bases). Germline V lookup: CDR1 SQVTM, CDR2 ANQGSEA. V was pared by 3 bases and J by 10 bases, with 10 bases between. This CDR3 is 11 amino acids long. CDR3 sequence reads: CSVDRGGEQFF. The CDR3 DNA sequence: TGCAGCGTTGACAGGGGAGGGGAGCAGTTCTTC.